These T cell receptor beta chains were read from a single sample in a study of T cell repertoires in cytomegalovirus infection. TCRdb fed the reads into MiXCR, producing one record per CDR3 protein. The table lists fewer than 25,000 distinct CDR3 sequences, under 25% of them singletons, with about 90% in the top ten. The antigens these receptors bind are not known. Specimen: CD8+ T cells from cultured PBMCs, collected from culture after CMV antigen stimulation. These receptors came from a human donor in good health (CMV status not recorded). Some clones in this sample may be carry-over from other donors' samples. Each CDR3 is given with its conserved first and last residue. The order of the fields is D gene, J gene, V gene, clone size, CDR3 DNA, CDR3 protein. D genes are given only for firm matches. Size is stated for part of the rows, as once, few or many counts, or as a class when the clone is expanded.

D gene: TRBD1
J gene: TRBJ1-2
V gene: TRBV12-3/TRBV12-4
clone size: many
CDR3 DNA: TGTGCCAGCAGTTCCCCGGGACAGGGGGCAAACTATGGCTACACCTTC
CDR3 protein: CASSSPGQGANYGYTF

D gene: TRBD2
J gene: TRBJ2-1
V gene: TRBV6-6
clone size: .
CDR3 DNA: TGTGCCATTGAACCCGGACTAGCCGACTCCCTTGAGCAGTTCTTC
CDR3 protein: CAIEPGLADSLEQFF

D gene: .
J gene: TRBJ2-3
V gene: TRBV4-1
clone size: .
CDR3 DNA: TGCGCCAGCAGCCAAGTGCTAGCGCCTAGCACAGATACGCAGTATTTT
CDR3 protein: CASSQVLAPSTDTQYF

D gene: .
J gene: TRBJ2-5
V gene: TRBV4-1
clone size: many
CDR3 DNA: TGCGCCAGCAGCCAAGCGGCCCAGACTCAGTTAGAGACCCAGTACTTC
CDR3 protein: CASSQAAQTQLETQYF

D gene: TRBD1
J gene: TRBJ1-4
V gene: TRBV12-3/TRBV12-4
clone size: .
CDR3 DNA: TGTGCCAGCAGTTTAGAGTTCCAGGGGGTTAATGAAAAACTGTTTTTT
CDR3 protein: CASSLEFQGVNEKLFF

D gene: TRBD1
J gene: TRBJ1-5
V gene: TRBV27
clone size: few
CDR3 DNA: TGTGCCAGCAGTTTGAAGACAGGGAAGCAGCCCCAGCATTTT
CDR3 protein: CASSLKTGKQPQHF

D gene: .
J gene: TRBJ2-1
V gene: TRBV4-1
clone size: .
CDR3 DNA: TGCGCCAGCAGCCAAGGCCTTCTCAGGGGGGACCAGGGCAATGAGCAGTTCTTC
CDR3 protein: CASSQGLLRGDQGNEQFF

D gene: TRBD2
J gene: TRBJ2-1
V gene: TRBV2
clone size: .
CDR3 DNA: TGTGCCAGCAGTGGCGCGACTAGCGGGTCAAGAACGTACAATGAGCAGTTCTTC
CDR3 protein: CASSGATSGSRTYNEQFF

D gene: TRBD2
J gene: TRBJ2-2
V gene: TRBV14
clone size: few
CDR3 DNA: TGTGCCAGCAGCGAAAAAGACGCCGGGAGGATCACCGGGGAGCTGTTTTTT
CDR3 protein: CASSEKDAGRITGELFF

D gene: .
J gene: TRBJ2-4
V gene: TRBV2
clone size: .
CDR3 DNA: TGTGCCAGCAGTGAACAAAACATTCAGTACTTC
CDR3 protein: CASSEQNIQYF

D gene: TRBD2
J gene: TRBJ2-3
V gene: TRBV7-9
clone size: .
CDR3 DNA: TGTGCCAGCAGCACATTTACTAGCGGGGGAAGCACAGATACGCAGTATTTT
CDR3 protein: CASSTFTSGGSTDTQYF

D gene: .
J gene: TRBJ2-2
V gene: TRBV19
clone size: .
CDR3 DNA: TGTGCCAGTAGCTCGGGACAAAGGGTCACCGGGGAGCTGTTTTTT
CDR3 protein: CASSSGQRVTGELFF

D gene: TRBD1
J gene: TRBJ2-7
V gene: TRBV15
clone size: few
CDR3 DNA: TGTGCCACCAGCGGCGGGACAGGTGCCTACGAGCAGTACTTC
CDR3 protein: CATSGGTGAYEQYF

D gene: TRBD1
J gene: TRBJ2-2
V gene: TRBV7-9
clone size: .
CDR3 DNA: TGTGCCAGCAGCCCCGACAGGGCATTGAACACCGGGGAGCTGTTTTTT
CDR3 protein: CASSPDRALNTGELFF

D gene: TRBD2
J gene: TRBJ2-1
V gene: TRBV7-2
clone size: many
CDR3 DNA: TGTGCCAGCAGCCAGGACAGGACTAGCGGGGGGGACAATGAGCAGTTCTTC
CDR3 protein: CASSQDRTSGGDNEQFF

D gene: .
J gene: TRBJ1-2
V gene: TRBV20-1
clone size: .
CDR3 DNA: TGCAGTGCTAGCGGGTACCAATGGGGGGCTAACTATGGCTACACCTTC
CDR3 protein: CSASGYQWGANYGYTF

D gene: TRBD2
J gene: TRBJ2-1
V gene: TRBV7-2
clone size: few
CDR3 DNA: TGTGCCAGCAGCTTGCACCTCTTAGCGGGGAATGAGCAGTTCTTC
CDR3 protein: CASSLHLLAGNEQFF

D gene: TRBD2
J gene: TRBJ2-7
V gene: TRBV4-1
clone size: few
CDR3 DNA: TGTGCCAGCAGCCCGACTAGCGGGGGTCCAACCCCCTACGAGCAGTACTTC
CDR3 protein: CASSPTSGGPTPYEQYF

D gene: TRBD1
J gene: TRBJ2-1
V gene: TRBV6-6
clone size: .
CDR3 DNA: TGTGCCAGCAGCAAGGCCGGGACAGGATACAATGAGCAGTTCTTC
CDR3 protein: CASSKAGTGYNEQFF

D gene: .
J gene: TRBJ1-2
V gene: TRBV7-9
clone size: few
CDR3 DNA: TGTGCCAGCAGCGGCGGAGAACAGGTCCATGGCTACACCTTC
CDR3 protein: CASSGGEQVHGYTF

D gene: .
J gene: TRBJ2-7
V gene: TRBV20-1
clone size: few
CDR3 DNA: TGCAGTGCTAGTCATCCCGACGGACACTACGAGCAGTACTTC
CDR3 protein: CSASHPDGHYEQYF

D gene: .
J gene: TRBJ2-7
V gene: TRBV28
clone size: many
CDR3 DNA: TGTGCCAGCAGCCCGTTAGGGCCGTACGAGCAGTACTTC
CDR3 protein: CASSPLGPYEQYF

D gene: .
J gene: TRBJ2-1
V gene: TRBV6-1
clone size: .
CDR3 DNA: TGTGCCAGCATGAGTAGGGGGGGAAAGTTCTTC
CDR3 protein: CASMSRGGKFF

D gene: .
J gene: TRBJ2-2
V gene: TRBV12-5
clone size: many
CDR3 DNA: TGTGCTAGTGGTTCCGGCGGGACGCACTTTACCGGGGAGCTGTTTTTT
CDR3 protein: CASGSGGTHFTGELFF

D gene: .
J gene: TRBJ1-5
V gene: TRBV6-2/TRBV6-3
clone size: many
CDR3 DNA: TGTGCCAGCACCAACGGGACCGCGGAGATCGAGCCCCAGCATTTT
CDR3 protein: CASTNGTAEIEPQHF

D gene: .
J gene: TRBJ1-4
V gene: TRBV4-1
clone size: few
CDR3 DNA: TGCGCCAGCAGCCAGGAGGCCACGGGACTCCCTAATGAAAAACTGTTTTTT
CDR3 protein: CASSQEATGLPNEKLFF

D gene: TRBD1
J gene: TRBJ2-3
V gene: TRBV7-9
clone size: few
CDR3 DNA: TGTGCCAGCAGCTCCGACAGGGGGCAATATTTT
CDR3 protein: CASSSDRGQYF

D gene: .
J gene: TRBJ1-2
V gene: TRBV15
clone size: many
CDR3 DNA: TGTGCCACCAGCCTCAATGCCTATGGCTACACCTTC
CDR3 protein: CATSLNAYGYTF

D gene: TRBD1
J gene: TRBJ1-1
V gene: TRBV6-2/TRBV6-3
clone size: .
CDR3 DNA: TGTGCCAGCAGTTACGCAGGGGGCGAGAAGCGCGCTTTCTTT
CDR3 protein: CASSYAGGEKRAFF

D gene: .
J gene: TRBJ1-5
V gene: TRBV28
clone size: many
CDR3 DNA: TGTGCCAGCAGAGCCCCGGGACTCTCCCTCAATCAGCCCCAGCATTTT
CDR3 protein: CASRAPGLSLNQPQHF

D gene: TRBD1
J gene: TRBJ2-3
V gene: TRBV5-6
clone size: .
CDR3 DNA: TGTGCCAGCAGGATGGGACAGAGGGCTTACACAGATACGCAGTATTTT
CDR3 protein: CASRMGQRAYTDTQYF

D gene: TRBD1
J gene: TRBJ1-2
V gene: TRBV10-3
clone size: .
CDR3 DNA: TGTGCCATCAGTGACAGGGGGACCCGTGATGGCTACACCTTC
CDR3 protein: CAISDRGTRDGYTF

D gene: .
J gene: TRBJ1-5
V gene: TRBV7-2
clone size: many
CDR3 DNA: TGTGCCAGCAGCTTTGGAAGCAATCAGCCCCAGCATTTT
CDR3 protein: CASSFGSNQPQHF

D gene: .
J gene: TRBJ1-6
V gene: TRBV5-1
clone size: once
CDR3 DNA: TGCGCCAGCAGCTCCGGACGGGATAATTCACCCCTCCACTTT
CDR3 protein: CASSSGRDNSPLHF

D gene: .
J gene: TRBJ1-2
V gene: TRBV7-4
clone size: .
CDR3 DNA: TGTGCCAGCAGCAGACAAGGGGCCTATGGCTACACCTTC
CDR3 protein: CASSRQGAYGYTF

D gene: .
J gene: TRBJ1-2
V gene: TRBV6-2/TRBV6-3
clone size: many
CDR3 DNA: TGTGCCAGCAGTTATGGACTACGTGCTAACTATGGCTACACCTTC
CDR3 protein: CASSYGLRANYGYTF

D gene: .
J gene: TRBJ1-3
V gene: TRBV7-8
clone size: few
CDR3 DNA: TGTGCCAGCAGCGTACAGGGACGGCTCTCTGGAAACACCATATATTTT
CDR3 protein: CASSVQGRLSGNTIYF

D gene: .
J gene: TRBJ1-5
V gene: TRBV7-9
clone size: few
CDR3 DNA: TGTGCCAGCTCGGACAGTAGCAATCAGCCCCAGCATTTT
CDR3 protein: CASSDSSNQPQHF